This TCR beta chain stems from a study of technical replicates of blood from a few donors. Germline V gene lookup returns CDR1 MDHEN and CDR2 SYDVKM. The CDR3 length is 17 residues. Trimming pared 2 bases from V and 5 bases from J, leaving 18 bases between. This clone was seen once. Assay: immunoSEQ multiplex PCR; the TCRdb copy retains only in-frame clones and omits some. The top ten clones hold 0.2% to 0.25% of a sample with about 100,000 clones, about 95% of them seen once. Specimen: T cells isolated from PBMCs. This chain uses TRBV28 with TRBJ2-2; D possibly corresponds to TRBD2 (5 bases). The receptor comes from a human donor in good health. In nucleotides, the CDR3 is TGTGCCAGCAGTTTAGACGGGGTGGCCGAAAAGACCGGGGAGCTGTTTTTT. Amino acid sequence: CASSLDGVAEKTGELFF.